The T cell receptor (beta chain) described here comes from a study of shared clonotypes between healthy human individuals (TCRdb year 2020). Describing the broader study: Three men and two women, aged 18 to 49 years, made up the cohort. Libraries were prepared and TCR repertoires were sequenced by different laboratories using diverse techniques, in order to increase sequencing depth and limit assay-specific biases. For each donor, CD4 naive and CD4 memory were each given three plates, CD8 naive was given two plates, and CD8 memory was given one plate. The study deeply sequenced blood TCR repertoires of 5 or 6 healthy adults to estimate repertoire size and the extent of clonotype sharing between individuals. Each donor's leukapheresis produced roughly between roughly 0.85 and 9.5 billion PBMCs.

Only one count was recorded for this clone. What antigen it recognizes has not been identified. Base qualities were left out, and no much larger clone turns up one base away. TCR CDR3 regions were amplified from genomic DNA by multiplex PCR using the deep immunoSEQ assay. Extracted genomic DNA from each cell subset was distributed evenly across all wells of several immunoSEQ 96-well plates, and each plate was treated as a replicate. For sorted subsets, around 200 ng genomic DNA, equal to about 30,000 T cell genomes, was loaded into each replicate PCR. The purified libraries were quantified using a Qubit 3.0 fluorometer, sized with a Bioanalyzer 2100, and then quantified again using the KAPA Library Quantification kit. Every immunoSEQ 96-well plate was sequenced on a dedicated single-read 150-cycle Illumina NextSeq 550 flow cell. On the study's bioinformatics: Because only junctional sequences without quality scores were contained in the immunoSEQ output, filtering matching that applied to full-length reads could not be performed. To assign V/J genes and CDR3, sequences were annotated against IMGT germline references using PyIR, a Python wrapper for IgBLAST v1.9. Any read was removed if the V/J assignment was weak (E-value above 1e-6), the CDR3 was missing, or the read contained stop codons, out-of-frame junctions, or ambiguous translated residues. A V3J clonotype was defined by an identical inferred V gene, J gene, and CDR3 amino acid sequence. Percentage overlap between repertoires was computed as shared unique clonotypes divided by the size of the smaller repertoire. Repertoire richness was assessed with RTK rarefaction, the Chao1 estimator, and Recon v2.1 estimates of unobserved clonotypes. For all TCRbeta clonotypes obtained by the gDNA method from a few donors, generation probabilities were computed with OLGA. TCRdb re-hosts the immuneACCESS table, in-frame sequences only. Its copies lack some clones; in the studies checked, an unresolved V gene accounts for under half of them, and the cause for the rest is not known. V, J and clone size derive from that table, while D and trimming were established from the DNA sequence. In this sample the table shows just over 2,000,000 clones, roughly 94% of which occur a single time. 0.1% to 0.15% of the sample is taken by the ten largest.

The donors were healthy, HIV-negative adults with no recently reported acute infections or vaccinations. Only Caucasian adults living in Nashville, Tennessee, USA were represented among the donors. CD4+ T cells were enriched by magnetic negative selection; naive cells were then positively selected on CD45RA, and the negative fraction formed the memory subset. After blood collection by leukapheresis, PBMCs were isolated using Ficoll-Histopaque density gradient centrifugation and then cryopreserved in the vapor phase of liquid nitrogen. Purity and quantity of every magnetically sorted T cell population were checked by analytical flow cytometry. Genomic DNA was isolated from every sorted fraction and measured by UV absorbance on a Nanodrop 2000c. The germline V gene (reference sequence) yields MNHEY for CDR1 and SMNVEV for CDR2. V drops 6 bases and J drops 2 bases, leaving 11 bases in between. There are 14 amino acids in the CDR3, from cysteine to phenylalanine inclusive. Solely the CDR3 DNA is kept, with 42 bases framed from the first base.

What the study reported, not specific to this receptor: Naive subsets generally had larger estimated clonotype richness than memory subsets. Sharing across a handful of donors was observed for about 4.8% of naive CD4, under 4% of naive CD8, roughly 2.3% of memory CD4, and 0.4% of memory CD8 clonotypes. Rarefaction of sorted-subset datasets indicated incomplete sequencing despite the large sequencing depth. The small number of donors limited the genetic and exposure-history diversity represented. Pairwise subsampling led to the expectation that sequencing depth would affect the degree of clonotype sharing among donors. Compared with non-shared clonotypes, the clonotypes found in all four sorted-subset donors had higher generation probabilities. Sampling was limited to blood, and TCR repertoires in tissue likely differ from TCR repertoires in blood.

This TCR came from a young man in good health. Material for sequencing was naive CD4+ T cells sorted from blood. The sample's cell subset or site label, in plain terms: CD45RA+ positively selected. The rearrangement joined TRBV27 to TRBJ1-5, with a tentative D gene TRBD1 over 6 matching bases. The DNA is as follows: TGTGCCAGCAGAACAGGGCTGGGCAATCAGCCCCAGCATTTT. The encoded protein is CASRTGLGNQPQHF.